The 23 T cell receptor beta chains below come from one sample, sequenced in a study of brain T cells in children with intractable seizures (dated by TCRdb to the early 2020s). Library creation used the immunoSEQ multiplex PCR assay. In TCRdb, the immuneACCESS table is reduced to in-frame sequences with V and J assigned. These tables do not hold every clone; where another copy was compared, an unresolved V gene accounts for under half, and the others remain unexplained. For this sample the table gives tens of thousands of clones, of which 90% to 95% were detected only once. Of the sample, 1.5% is held by the ten largest clones. What this sample's time point label stands for: resected brain tissue, or blood drawn just prior to surgery. The sample in question was peripheral blood, obtained at surgery. These receptors originate from a boy under two years old with tuberous sclerosis and intractable seizures.

The chain is built from TRBV6-4 and TRBJ1-2, with unresolved D. The germline V and J ends were trimmed by 6 bases and 4 bases, with 24 bases remaining between them. CDR1 MRHNA and CDR2 SNTAGT come from the germline V gene. The CDR3 is 17 amino acids. The chain's CDR3 is CASRPFPEPSRGYGYTF. In nucleotides, the CDR3 is TGTGCCAGCAGACCCTTCCCGGAGCCCAGTCGAGGCTATGGCTACACCTTC.

The chain couples TRBV7-2 to TRBJ1-4, with D unresolved. The germline V gene has CDR1 SGHTA and CDR2 FQGNSA. With 5 bases removed from V and 6 bases from J, the gap between germline ends came to 7 bases. This CDR3 comprises 12 residues. CDR3 coding DNA: TGTGCCAGCAGCCTGATTGATGAAAAACTGTTTTTT. It codes for CASSLIDEKLFF.

The chain links TRBV25-1 to TRBJ2-5; D is undetermined. Germline V lookup: CDR1 MGHDK, CDR2 SYGVNS. V was pared by 6 bases and J by 4 bases, with 12 bases between. This CDR3 comprises 13 residues. The CDR3 bases are TGTGCCAGCAGCGGACCTAGGAGAGAGACCCAGTACTTC. Amino acids: CASSGPRRETQYF.

The chain joins TRBV9 to TRBJ1-2, with D uncertain. V lost 4 bases to trimming and J lost 1 base, with 8 bases between them. The CDR3 has 13 amino acids. Germline values: CDR1 SGDLS, CDR2 YYNGEE. The CDR3 sequence: CASSIDSNYGYTF. CDR3 bases: TGTGCCAGCAGCATCGATAGTAACTATGGCTACACCTTC.

The chain uses TRBV6-5 and TRBJ1-5; TRBD1 matches at 9 bases. V was clipped by 8 bases and J by 2 bases; unmatched bases: 4. The CDR3 is 14 amino acids. Germline V gene data show CDR1 as MNHEY and CDR2 as SVGAGI. CDR3 region: CASGGQGGNQPQHF. The CDR3 nucleotides read TGTGCCAGCGGGGGACAGGGTGGCAATCAGCCCCAGCATTTT.

The chain links TRBV7-9 to TRBJ1-1; maybe TRBD1 (5 bases). The CDR3 runs 11 residues. Germline V gives CDR1 SEHNR, CDR2 FQNEAQ (reference sequence). V gave up 11 bases and J gave up 3 bases, with 10 bases separating them. The CDR3: CALAGDTEAFF. The DNA of the CDR3 is TGTGCCCTCGCGGGGGACACTGAAGCTTTCTTT. Looking up the rest from reference TRBV7-9 and TRBJ1-1 gives the full variable domain: DTGVSQNPRHKITKRGQNVTFRCDPISEHNRLYWYRQTLGQGPEFLTYFQNEAQLEKSRLLSDRFSAERPKGSFSTLEIQRTEQGDSAMYLCALAGDTEAFFGQGTRLTVV.

The chain is built from TRBV6-2 or TRBV6-3 and TRBJ2-1; 8 bases agree with TRBD2. The CDR3 covers 19 residues. With V trimmed by 3 bases and J by 4 bases, 17 bases remained unmatched. CDR1 is MNHEY and CDR2 is SVGEGT in the germline V gene. The CDR3, as DNA: TGTGCCAGCAGTTATCCGTCGGGATTGGCTAGCGGGCAGTACAATGAGCAGTTCTTC. This codes for CASSYPSGLASGQYNEQFF.

J is TRBJ1-1 and V is TRBV30; unclear D gene. There are 13 residues in the CDR3. Trimming cost V 8 bases and J 2 bases, with 15 bases left between them. The germline gives CDR1 GTSNPN, CDR2 SVGIG (reference sequence). CDR3 sequence: CAGEPGSNTEAFF. In DNA, the CDR3 is TGTGCCGGAGAACCGGGGTCTAACACTGAAGCTTTCTTT.

V is TRBV28 and J is TRBJ1-6, with D hard to call. CDR1 and CDR2 (germline): MDHEN, SYDVKM. Between the trimmed V and J ends, which lost 6 bases and 6 bases, there was a span of 15 bases. CDR3 size: 15 residues. The CDR3 DNA sequence: TGTGCCAGCAGCGCAGAAACTGCCGGTAATTCACCCCTCCACTTT. Translation: CASSAETAGNSPLHF.

The V and J genes are TRBV6-5 and TRBJ2-7; 14 bases fit TRBD2. The CDR3 runs to 15 residues. V gave up 4 bases and J gave up 4 bases; unmatched junction bases: 3. Germline V gene lookup returns CDR1 MNHEY and CDR2 SVGAGI. The CDR3 DNA follows: TGTGCCAGCAGTTCTAGACTAGCGGGGGGGTACGAGCAGTACTTC. Protein sequence: CASSSRLAGGYEQYF.

In regard to this clone: At one of its ends the junction is not consistent with the germline gene, which may arise from a read error. The CDR3 is CASSVEEAASSYEQYF. CDR3 bases: TGTGCCAGCAGCGTAGAAGAGGCCGCGAGCTCCTACGAGCAGTACTTC. V is TRBV11-2 and J is TRBJ2-7; D is undetermined. From germline, CDR1 is SGHAT and CDR2 FQNNGV. The length of the CDR3 is 16 residues.

The CDR3 is CASTRDSSSLAFF. The CDR3 DNA is TGTGCCAGCACCCGGGACAGTTCAAGTTTAGCTTTCTTT. The genes are TRBV11-1 and TRBJ1-1; 7 nucleotides agree with TRBD1. Per germline, CDR1 SGHAT and CDR2 FQDESV (reference sequence). CDR3 length: 13 residues. V shed 7 bases, J shed 10 bases, and the junction held 12 bases outside the gene matches.

This clone was recorded a few times. The V call is TRBV14, the J call TRBJ1-5; D is unclear. This CDR3 is built from 16 residues. The V and J ends lost 0 bases and 0 bases respectively, with 9 bases between them. The germline CDR1 and CDR2 sequences are SGHDN and FVKESK. CDR3 protein: CASSQDGVGSNQPQHF. The CDR3 coding sequence is TGTGCCAGCAGCCAAGATGGGGTAGGTAGCAATCAGCCCCAGCATTTT.

This clone was detected only once. This chain connects TRBV6-5 to TRBJ1-5, with D hard to call. The germline V and J ends were trimmed by 5 bases and 0 bases, with 5 bases remaining between them. CDR1 is MNHEY, CDR2 SVGAGI, per germline. This CDR3 spans 13 amino acids. The DNA of the CDR3 is TGTGCCAGCAGTCCTACTAGCAATCAGCCCCAGCATTTT. Its translation is CASSPTSNQPQHF.

The chain uses TRBV4-1 and TRBJ2-3, with D possibly matching TRBD2 (6 bases). Germline values: CDR1 MGHRA, CDR2 YSYEKL. Trimming stripped 6 bases from V and 6 bases from J, with 22 bases between. The CDR3 length is 16 residues. Here the CDR3 DNA reads TGCGCCAGCAGTAACCGCCTGTCGGCGGGATCTGATACGCAGTATTTT. It yields the protein CASSNRLSAGSDTQYF.

The J gene is TRBJ2-1, the V gene TRBV23-1; weak D call: TRBD2 (6 bases). TRBV23-1 is designated an ORF whose function remains uncertain. V lost 3 bases and J 0 bases, leaving 12 bases between the germline ends. This CDR3 has 16 residues. Here the CDR3 DNA reads TGCGCCAGCAGTCAGGCCGGGACTGCCTCCTACAATGAGCAGTTCTTC. This gives the protein CASSQAGTASYNEQFF.

The chain recombines TRBV19 with TRBJ2-6; D is tentatively TRBD1 or TRBD2 (5 bases each). Trimming removed 6 bases from V and 0 bases from J, with 12 bases in between. This CDR3 spans 16 amino acids. The germline V gene encodes CDR1 LNHDA and CDR2 SQIVND (reference sequence). The CDR3 DNA sequence: TGTGCCAGTAGGGCAGGGACCCACTCTGGGGCCAACGTCCTGACTTTC. This encodes CASRAGTHSGANVLTF.

The rearrangement joins TRBV5-1 to TRBJ1-1; D perhaps matches TRBD1 (6 bases). Germline lookup yields CDR1 SGHRS and CDR2 YFSETQ. The ends were cut back, 2 bases at V and 4 bases at J, with 12 bases in the middle. There are 14 residues in the CDR3. The CDR3 DNA follows: TGCGCCAGCAGCTTTCAGGGGTTGGGCACTGAAGCTTTCTTT. Translating it yields CASSFQGLGTEAFF.

This chain uses TRBV6-6 with TRBJ2-7; no reliable D call. CDR3 length equals 12 residues. From germline, CDR1 is MNHNY and CDR2 SVGAGI (reference sequence). The V and J ends lost 2 bases and 3 bases respectively, with 5 bases between them. The CDR3 reads CASSYLNYEQYF. CDR3 bases: TGTGCCAGCAGTTACCTAAACTACGAGCAGTACTTC.

The rearrangement joins TRBV5-8 to TRBJ2-1, with 8 bases lining up with TRBD2. This CDR3 region has 14 residues. Trimming took 3 bases from V and 7 from J; bases not matched to a gene: 6. Germline CDR1 and CDR2: SGHTS and YDEGEE. The CDR3 protein is CASSYPGLVNEQFF. DNA for the CDR3: TGTGCCAGCAGCTATCCGGGACTAGTAAATGAGCAGTTCTTC.

The chain couples TRBV28 to TRBJ1-4; D gene ambiguous. V dropped 2 bases and J dropped 0 bases, with 7 bases sitting between them. There are 15 residues in the CDR3. Germline V gene sequence: CDR1 MDHEN, CDR2 SYDVKM. CDR3 protein: CASSLETATNEKLFF. The CDR3 nucleotides read TGTGCCAGCAGTTTAGAGACTGCAACTAATGAAAAACTGTTTTTT. Filled out from reference TRBV28 and TRBJ1-4, the complete variable domain reads DVKVTQSSRYLVKRTGEKVFLECVQDMDHENMFWYRQDPGLGLRLIYFSYDVKMKEKGDIPEGYSVSREKKERFSLILESASTNQTSMYLCASSLETATNEKLFFGSGTQLSVL.

V usage is TRBV9 and J usage is TRBJ1-5; D is perhaps TRBD1 (6 bases). V gave up 4 bases and J gave up 3 bases, with 11 bases separating them. The CDR3 has 14 residues. Looked up from germline, CDR1 is SGDLS and CDR2 is YYNGEE. The CDR3 DNA sequence: TGTGCCAGCAGCTCAGGGGTCGACAATCAGCCCCAGCATTTT. Translation gives CASSSGVDNQPQHF.

V gene TRBV5-1 combines with J gene TRBJ1-2; D is ambiguous. V shed 4 bases and J shed 0 bases, with 13 bases lying between them. Germline loops: CDR1 SGHRS, CDR2 YFSETQ. The CDR3 covers 15 residues. The CDR3 loop is CASSQSGQTNYGYTF. In DNA form, the CDR3 reads TGCGCCAGCAGCCAGTCGGGCCAGACTAACTATGGCTACACCTTC.